The clone carrying this T cell receptor (beta chain) was found many times. No antigen is known for it. The germline gives CDR1 SGHDN, CDR2 FVKESK. The CDR3 length is 12 residues. The V and J ends lost 2 bases and 8 bases respectively, with 7 bases between them. The data were taken from a study of T-cell reconstitution after alpha-beta-depleted transplantation in children. Notes on the study in general: The main origin of T-cell counts and diversity one year after transplant was newly produced T cells.

Unique molecular identifiers were used to barcode this TCRbeta library. Each CDR3 protein is one row after TCRdb ran MiXCR on the PCR reads. This sample carries 250,000 to 300,000 distinct CDR3 sequences, 6% to 10% of them seen once, and the ten largest clones take 9.1%. The sequence derives from a female patient aged 2-9 years who had a stem cell transplant for Fanconi anemia, so the T cells may come from the graft donor. This chain links TRBV14 with TRBJ2-4; D may be TRBD1 (6 bases). The sequences come from peripheral blood, collected 360 days after TCRalphabeta/CD19-depleted stem cell transplant. The CDR3 loop reads CASSQNRDIQYF. CDR3 bases: TGTGCCAGCAGCCAAAACAGGGACATTCAGTACTTC.